This is a list of T cell receptor beta chains from one sample in a study of cytotoxic CD8 clonotypes in ibrutinib-treated CLL. Only in-frame clones appear in the TCRdb table, and some are missing; sequencing was by immunoSEQ multiplex PCR. Here the sample spans about 310,000 clones, almost 80% being singletons. The sequences come from PBMCs, collected before ibrutinib treatment. Receptor source: a human donor with chronic lymphocytic leukemia. The CDR3 runs from the conserved cysteine through the conserved F or W. Fields, in order: D gene, V gene, J gene, clone size, CDR3 protein, CDR3 DNA. A D gene is named only where the DNA matches it firmly. Clone size is given for some rows only: seen once, a few or many times, or a class if the clone is expanded.

-	TRBV2	TRBJ2-7	-	CASSESWEQYF	TGTGCCAGCAGTGAAAGTTGGGAGCAGTACTTC
-	TRBV29-1	TRBJ1-1	-	CSVARGSNTEAFF	TGCAGCGTTGCTAGGGGGTCGAACACTGAAGCTTTCTTT
-	TRBV27	TRBJ2-5	-	CASSLNQETQYF	TGTGCCAGCAGTTTAAACCAAGAGACCCAGTACTTC
-	TRBV7-2	TRBJ1-2	-	CASSLARTSNYGYTF	TGTGCCAGCAGCTTAGCCAGGACGTCTAACTATGGCTACACCTTC
-	TRBV5-1	TRBJ1-5	-	CASSEGGNQPQHF	TGCGCCAGCAGCGAAGGGGGCAATCAGCCCCAGCATTTT
-	TRBV30	TRBJ2-7	-	CAWSVGLDRNSYEQYF	TGTGCCTGGAGTGTTGGTCTGGACAGAAACTCCTACGAGCAGTACTTC
-	TRBV27	TRBJ1-2	few	CASSLSPGYGYTF	TGTGCCAGCAGTTTATCCCCAGGGTACGGCTACACCTTC
-	TRBV18	TRBJ1-1	few	CASSPRVNTEAFF	TGTGCCAGCTCACCACGGGTGAACACTGAAGCTTTCTTT
-	TRBV28	TRBJ2-1	-	CASSLIYNEQFF	TGTGCCAGCAGCCTGATTTACAATGAGCAGTTCTTC
-	TRBV7-7	TRBJ2-1	once	CASSLDGGRGTEQFF	TGTGCCAGCAGCTTAGATGGCGGTCGGGGAACTGAGCAGTTCTTC
TRBD1	TRBV6-1	TRBJ1-4	-	CASSVAGGGGEKLFF	TGTGCCAGCAGTGTCGCAGGGGGGGGAGGGGAAAAACTGTTTTTT
TRBD1	TRBV5-6	TRBJ1-4	-	CASSSDQYRGWHEKLFF	TGTGCCAGCAGCTCCGACCAGTACAGGGGGTGGCATGAAAAACTGTTTTTT
-	TRBV10-3	TRBJ1-2	-	CAISESGSSYTF	TGTGCCATCAGTGAGTCGGGGAGCAGCTACACCTTC
-	TRBV19	TRBJ2-1	-	CASSLGTYNEQFF	TGTGCCAGTAGCCTAGGGACATACAATGAGCAGTTCTTC
-	TRBV7-9	TRBJ2-3	-	CASSPTHTGTNTQYF	TGTGCCAGCAGCCCGACCCATACAGGGACAAATACGCAGTATTTT
TRBD1	TRBV10-3	TRBJ2-4	-	CAISESSGGEAKNIQYF	TGTGCCATCAGTGAGTCGTCAGGGGGCGAAGCCAAAAACATTCAGTACTTC
TRBD1	TRBV4-3	TRBJ2-3	-	CASSWTGARDTQYF	TGCGCCAGCAGTTGGACAGGGGCTAGGGATACGCAGTATTTT
TRBD1	TRBV11-2	TRBJ2-5	-	CASSSRTGAHQETQYF	TGTGCCAGCAGCTCGAGGACAGGGGCCCACCAAGAGACCCAGTACTTC
-	TRBV30	TRBJ1-4	-	CAWSRERTASTNEKLFF	TGTGCCTGGAGTAGAGAAAGGACGGCATCAACTAATGAAAAACTGTTTTTT
-	TRBV5-4	TRBJ1-2	-	CASSLTLNYGYTF	TGTGCCAGCAGCTTGACGCTGAACTATGGCTACACCTTC
-	TRBV7-2	TRBJ2-7	-	CASSWTPLGEQYF	TGTGCCAGCAGCTGGACACCCCTGGGCGAGCAGTACTTC
-	TRBV5-4	TRBJ2-7	-	CASSFLPPGLALDEQYF	TGTGCCAGCAGCTTCCTCCCCCCGGGACTGGCCCTAGACGAGCAGTACTTC
-	TRBV4-1	TRBJ1-5	-	CASSQSQPSNQPQHF	TGCGCCAGCAGCCAGTCCCAGCCCAGCAATCAGCCCCAGCATTTT
TRBD1	TRBV4-3	TRBJ1-2	-	CASSQGTGYGYTF	TGCGCCAGCAGCCAAGGGACAGGTTATGGCTACACCTTC
-	TRBV30	TRBJ2-7	-	CAWSPGTSYEQYF	TGTGCCTGGAGTCCCGGGACAAGCTACGAGCAGTACTTC